The rows below give T cell receptor beta chains drawn from one sample of a study of T cell responses to AZD1222 COVID-19 vaccine. Libraries were prepared by immunoSEQ multiplex PCR; TCRdb keeps only in-frame clonotypes and omits some of them. The sample lists about 140,000 clones, 90% seen once, with roughly 3.1% in the top ten. The material sequenced was peripheral blood, taken on day 0 of AZD1222 vaccination. The receptors come from an adult in good health. CDR3s leave out the opening cysteine and the closing phenylalanine or tryptophan.

j_call v_call cdr3_aa
TRBJ1-4 TRBV7-8 ASSVTEATNEKLF
TRBJ2-1 TRBV7-3 ASSLNSYNEQF
TRBJ1-2 TRBV4-1 ASSQVNYGYT
TRBJ1-3 TRBV10-2 ASSESGTGLPSGNTIY
TRBJ1-2 TRBV5-5 ASSLDPGNYGYT
TRBJ1-1 TRBV19 ASSISPGVEAF
TRBJ1-4 TRBV12-3/TRBV12-4 ASSQTGEKLF
TRBJ2-7 TRBV6-1 ASSETGRYSYEQY
TRBJ2-3 TRBV5-4 ASSLGSSPSTDTQY
TRBJ2-7 TRBV27 ASSLGGLAPQQY
TRBJ2-7 TRBV5-6 ASSLYGGGAVYEQY
TRBJ1-2 TRBV5-1 ASSATRGGYT
TRBJ1-2 TRBV30 AWSVSGQGASYT
TRBJ1-1 TRBV6-1 ASSEVPQKNTEAF
TRBJ2-1 TRBV4-2 ASSLGTSGRGYNEQF
TRBJ1-2 TRBV5-4 ASSSGTGGAGGSGYT
TRBJ2-7 TRBV3-1/TRBV3-2 ASSPAGEPYEQY
TRBJ1-5 TRBV2 ASRRGVGSNQPQH